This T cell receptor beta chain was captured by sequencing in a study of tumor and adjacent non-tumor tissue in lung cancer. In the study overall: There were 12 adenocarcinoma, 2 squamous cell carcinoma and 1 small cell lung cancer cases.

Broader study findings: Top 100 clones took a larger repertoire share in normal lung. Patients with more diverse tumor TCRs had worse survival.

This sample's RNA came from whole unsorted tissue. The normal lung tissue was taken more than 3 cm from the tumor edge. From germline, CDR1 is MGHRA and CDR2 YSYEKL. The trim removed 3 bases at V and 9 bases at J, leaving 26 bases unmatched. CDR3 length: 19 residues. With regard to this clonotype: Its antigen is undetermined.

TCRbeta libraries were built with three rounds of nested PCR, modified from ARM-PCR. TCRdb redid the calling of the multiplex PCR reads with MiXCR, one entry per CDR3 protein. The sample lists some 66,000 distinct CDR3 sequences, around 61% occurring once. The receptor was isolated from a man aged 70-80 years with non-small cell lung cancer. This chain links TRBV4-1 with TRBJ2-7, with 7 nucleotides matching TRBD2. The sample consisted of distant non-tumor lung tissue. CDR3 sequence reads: CASSHRLTGRLGVVPGQYF. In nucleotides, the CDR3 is TGCGCCAGCAGCCACAGGTTAACCGGGAGGCTTGGGGTAGTCCCCGGGCAGTACTTC.